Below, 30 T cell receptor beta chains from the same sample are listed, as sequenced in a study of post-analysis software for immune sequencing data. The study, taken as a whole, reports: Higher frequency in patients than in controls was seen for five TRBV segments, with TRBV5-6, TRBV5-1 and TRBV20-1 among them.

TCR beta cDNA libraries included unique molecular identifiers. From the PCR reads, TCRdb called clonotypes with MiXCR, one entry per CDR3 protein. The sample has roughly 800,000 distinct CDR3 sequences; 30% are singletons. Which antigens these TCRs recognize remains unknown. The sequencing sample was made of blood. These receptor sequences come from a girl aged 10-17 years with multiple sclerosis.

DNA for the CDR3: TGTGCTGCAAGGACAGGAAATGGCTACACCTTC. This encodes CAARTGNGYTF. V gene TRBV19 combines with J gene TRBJ1-2; 7 bases map to TRBD1. The CDR3 covers 11 residues. Looked up from germline, CDR1 is LNHDA and CDR2 is SQIVND (reference sequence).

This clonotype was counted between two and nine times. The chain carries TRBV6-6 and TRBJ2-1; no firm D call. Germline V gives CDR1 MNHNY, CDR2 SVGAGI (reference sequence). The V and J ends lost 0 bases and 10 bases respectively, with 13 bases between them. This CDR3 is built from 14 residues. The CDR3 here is CASSYSRQFEEQFF. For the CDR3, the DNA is TGTGCCAGCAGTTACTCTCGGCAGTTCGAGGAGCAGTTCTTC.

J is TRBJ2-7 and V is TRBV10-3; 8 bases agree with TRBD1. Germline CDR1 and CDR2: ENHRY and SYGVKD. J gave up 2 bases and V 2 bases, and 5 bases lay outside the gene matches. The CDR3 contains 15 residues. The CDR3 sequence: CAISEGQGRTYEQYF. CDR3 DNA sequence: TGTGCCATCAGTGAGGGACAGGGTAGAACCTACGAGCAGTACTTC.

The CDR3 loop is CSVEGQGSRDEQFF. For the CDR3, the DNA is TGCAGCGTTGAAGGACAGGGGTCGAGAGATGAGCAGTTCTTC. This chain connects TRBV29-1 to TRBJ2-1; TRBD1 aligns across 8 bases. CDR3 length: 14 amino acids. The ends lost 1 base at V and 8 bases at J; junction bases unmatched: 7. Germline loops: CDR1 SQVTM, CDR2 ANQGSEA.

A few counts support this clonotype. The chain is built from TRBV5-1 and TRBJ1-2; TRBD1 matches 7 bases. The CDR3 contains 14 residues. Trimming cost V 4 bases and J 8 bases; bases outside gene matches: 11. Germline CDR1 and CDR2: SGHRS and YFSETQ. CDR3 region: CASSPPRSGGGYTF. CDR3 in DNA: TGCGCCAGCAGCCCACCCAGATCAGGGGGAGGCTACACCTTC.

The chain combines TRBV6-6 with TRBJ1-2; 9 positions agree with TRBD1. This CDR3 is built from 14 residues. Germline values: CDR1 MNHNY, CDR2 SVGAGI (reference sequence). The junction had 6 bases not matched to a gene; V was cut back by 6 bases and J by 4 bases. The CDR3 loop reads CASSRTGEGYGYTF. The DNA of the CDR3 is TGTGCCAGCAGCAGGACAGGGGAGGGCTATGGCTACACCTTC.

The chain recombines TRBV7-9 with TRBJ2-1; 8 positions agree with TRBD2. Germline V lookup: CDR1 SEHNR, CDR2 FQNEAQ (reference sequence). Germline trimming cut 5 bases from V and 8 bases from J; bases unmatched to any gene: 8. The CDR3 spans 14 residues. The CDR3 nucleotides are TGTGCCAGCAGCCAGCCCGGGAGGGGTGATGAGCAGTTCTTC. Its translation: CASSQPGRGDEQFF. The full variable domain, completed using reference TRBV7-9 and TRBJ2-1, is DTGVSQNPRHKITKRGQNVTFRCDPISEHNRLYWYRQTLGQGPEFLTYFQNEAQLEKSRLLSDRFSAERPKGSFSTLEIQRTEQGDSAMYLCASSQPGRGDEQFFGPGTRLTVL.

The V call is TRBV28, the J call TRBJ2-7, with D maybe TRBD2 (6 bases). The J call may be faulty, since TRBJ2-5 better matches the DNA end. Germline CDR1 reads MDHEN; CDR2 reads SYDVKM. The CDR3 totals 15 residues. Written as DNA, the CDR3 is TGTGCCAGCAGTTTACCTACGACTAGTATCGAGACCCAGTACTTC. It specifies CASSLPTTSIETQYF.

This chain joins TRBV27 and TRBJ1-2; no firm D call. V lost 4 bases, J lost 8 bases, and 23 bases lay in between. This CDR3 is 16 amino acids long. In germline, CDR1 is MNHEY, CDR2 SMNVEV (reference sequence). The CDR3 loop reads CASSWSSGRHLRGYTF. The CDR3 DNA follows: TGTGCCAGCAGTTGGTCTTCGGGAAGGCACTTGCGGGGCTACACCTTC.

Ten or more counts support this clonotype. CDR3 sequence (DNA): TGTGCCATCAGCCAGGGGAGGGATTATGGCTACACCTTC. Residues: CAISQGRDYGYTF. This chain uses TRBV10-3 with TRBJ1-2; TRBD1 might be the D (6 bases). Germline values: CDR1 ENHRY, CDR2 SYGVKD. The CDR3 runs 13 residues. V was shortened by 6 bases and J by 5 bases, with 13 bases between the two germline ends.

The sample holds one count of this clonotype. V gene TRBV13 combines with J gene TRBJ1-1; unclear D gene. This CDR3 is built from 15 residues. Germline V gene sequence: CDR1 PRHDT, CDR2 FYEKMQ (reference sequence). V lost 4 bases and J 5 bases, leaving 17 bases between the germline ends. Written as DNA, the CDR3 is TGTGCCAGCAGCTCGCGGGAGGGCGGGTTGACTGAAGCTTTCTTT. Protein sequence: CASSSREGGLTEAFF.

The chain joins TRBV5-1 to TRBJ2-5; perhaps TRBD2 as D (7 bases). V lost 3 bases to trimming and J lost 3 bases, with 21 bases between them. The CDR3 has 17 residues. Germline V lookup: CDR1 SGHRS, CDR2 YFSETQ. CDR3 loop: CASSSGGGTGNKETQYF. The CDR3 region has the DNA TGCGCCAGCAGCTCGGGGGGCGGGACTGGAAACAAAGAGACCCAGTACTTC.

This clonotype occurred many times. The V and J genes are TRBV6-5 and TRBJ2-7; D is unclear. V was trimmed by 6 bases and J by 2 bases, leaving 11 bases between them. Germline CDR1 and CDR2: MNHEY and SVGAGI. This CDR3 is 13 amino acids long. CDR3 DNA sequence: TGTGCCAGCAGCAGAGACGGAGCCTACGAGCAGTACTTC. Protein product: CASSRDGAYEQYF.

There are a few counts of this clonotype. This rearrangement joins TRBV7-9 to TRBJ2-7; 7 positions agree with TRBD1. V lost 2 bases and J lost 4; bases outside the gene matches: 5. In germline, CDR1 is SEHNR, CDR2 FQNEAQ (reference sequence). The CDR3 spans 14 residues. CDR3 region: CASSLSTGQYEQYF. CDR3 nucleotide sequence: TGTGCCAGCAGCTTATCGACGGGACAGTACGAGCAGTACTTC.

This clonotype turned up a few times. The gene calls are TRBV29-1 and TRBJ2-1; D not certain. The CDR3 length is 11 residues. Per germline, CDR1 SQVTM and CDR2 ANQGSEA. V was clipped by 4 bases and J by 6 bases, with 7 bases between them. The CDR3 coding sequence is TGCAGCGTTGGTGAGGTCAATGAGCAGTTCTTC. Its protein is CSVGEVNEQFF.

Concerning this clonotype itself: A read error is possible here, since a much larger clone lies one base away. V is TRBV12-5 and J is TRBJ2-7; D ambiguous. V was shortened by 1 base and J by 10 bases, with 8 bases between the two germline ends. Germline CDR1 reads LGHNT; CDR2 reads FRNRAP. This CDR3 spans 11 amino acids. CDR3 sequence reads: CASGLDSIQYF. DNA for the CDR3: TGTGCTAGTGGTTTGGACAGCATCCAGTACTTC. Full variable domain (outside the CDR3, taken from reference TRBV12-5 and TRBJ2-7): DARVTQTPRHKVTEMGQEVTMRCQPILGHNTVFWYRQTMMQGLELLAYFRNRAPLDDSGMPKDRFSAEMPDATLATLKIQPSEPRDSAVYFCASGLDSIQYFGPGTRLTVT.

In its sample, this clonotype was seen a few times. In DNA form, the CDR3 reads TGCAGTGTTGGGGGAGGAGACAGGGGATTCTATGGCTACACCTTC. Encoded protein: CSVGGGDRGFYGYTF. The rearrangement uses TRBV20-1 and TRBJ1-2; TRBD1 matches 8 bases. Germline loops: CDR1 DFQATT, CDR2 SNEGSKA (reference sequence). V lost 7 bases and J lost 4; bases outside the gene matches: 14. The CDR3 spans 15 residues.

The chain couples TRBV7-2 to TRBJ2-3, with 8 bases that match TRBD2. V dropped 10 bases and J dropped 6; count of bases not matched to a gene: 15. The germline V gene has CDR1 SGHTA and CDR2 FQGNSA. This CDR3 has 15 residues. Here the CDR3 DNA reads TGTGCCAACAGGACCCAGCGGGAGAGAGCGGATACGCAGTATTTT. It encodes CANRTQRERADTQYF.

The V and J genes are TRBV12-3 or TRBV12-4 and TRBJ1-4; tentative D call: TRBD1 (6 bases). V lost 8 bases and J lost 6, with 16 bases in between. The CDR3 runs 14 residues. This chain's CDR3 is CASRRGQFDEKLFF. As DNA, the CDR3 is TGTGCCAGCCGTCGGGGGCAGTTCGATGAAAAACTGTTTTTT.

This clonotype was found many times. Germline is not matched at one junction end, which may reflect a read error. The CDR3 DNA reads TGTGCTAGCAGCGCGGGAGAGGGCACAGATACGCAGTATTTT. It yields the protein CASSAGEGTDTQYF. The rearrangement joins TRBV7-7 to TRBJ2-3; 7 bases are a match to TRBD2. The CDR3 extends over 14 amino acids. The germline gives CDR1 SSHAT, CDR2 FNYEAQ (reference sequence).

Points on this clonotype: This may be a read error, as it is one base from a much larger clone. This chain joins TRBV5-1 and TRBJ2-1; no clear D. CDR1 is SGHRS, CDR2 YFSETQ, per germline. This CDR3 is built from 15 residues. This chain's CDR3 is CAGSLDEGSYNEQFF. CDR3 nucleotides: TGCGCCGGCAGCTTGGACGAAGGCTCCTACAATGAGCAGTTCTTC.

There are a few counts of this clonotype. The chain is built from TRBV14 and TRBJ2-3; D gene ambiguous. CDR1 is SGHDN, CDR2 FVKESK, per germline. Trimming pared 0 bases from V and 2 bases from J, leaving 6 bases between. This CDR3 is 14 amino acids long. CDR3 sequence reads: CASSQDLTTDTQYF. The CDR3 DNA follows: TGTGCCAGCAGCCAAGATTTGACCACAGATACGCAGTATTTT.

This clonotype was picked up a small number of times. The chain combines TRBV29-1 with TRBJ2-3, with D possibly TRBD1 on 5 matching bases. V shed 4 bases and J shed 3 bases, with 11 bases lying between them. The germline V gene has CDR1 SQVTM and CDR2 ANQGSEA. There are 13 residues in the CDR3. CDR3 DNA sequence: TGCAGCGTTGGGCCAGGGTCAACAGATACGCAGTATTTT. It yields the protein CSVGPGSTDTQYF.

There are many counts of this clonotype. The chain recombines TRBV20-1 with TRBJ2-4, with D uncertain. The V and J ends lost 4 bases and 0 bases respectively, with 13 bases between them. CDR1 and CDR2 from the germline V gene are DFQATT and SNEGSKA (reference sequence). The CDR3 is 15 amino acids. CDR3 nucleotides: TGCAGTGCTATACCGGCCAGTCCAGCCAAAAACATTCAGTACTTC. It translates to CSAIPASPAKNIQYF.

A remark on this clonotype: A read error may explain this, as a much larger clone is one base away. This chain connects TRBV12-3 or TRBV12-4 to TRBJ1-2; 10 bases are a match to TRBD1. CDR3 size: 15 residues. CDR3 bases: TGTGCCGGCAGAAAACGGGGGACAGGGGAAGGTGGCTACACCTTC. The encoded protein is CAGRKRGTGEGGYTF.

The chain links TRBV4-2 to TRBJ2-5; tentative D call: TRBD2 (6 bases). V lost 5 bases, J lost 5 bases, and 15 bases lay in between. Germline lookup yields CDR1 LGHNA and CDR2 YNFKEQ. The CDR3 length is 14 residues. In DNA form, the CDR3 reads TGTGCCAGCAGCAAACCCGGGGGTATCGAGACCCAGTACTTC. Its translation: CASSKPGGIETQYF.

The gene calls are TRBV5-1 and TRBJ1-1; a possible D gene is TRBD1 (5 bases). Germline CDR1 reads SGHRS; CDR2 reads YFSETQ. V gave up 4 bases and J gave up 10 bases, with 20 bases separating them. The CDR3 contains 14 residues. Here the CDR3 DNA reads TGCGCCAGCAGCCAGGCCCTGGGGGATGCCGGAGCTTTCTTT. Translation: CASSQALGDAGAFF.

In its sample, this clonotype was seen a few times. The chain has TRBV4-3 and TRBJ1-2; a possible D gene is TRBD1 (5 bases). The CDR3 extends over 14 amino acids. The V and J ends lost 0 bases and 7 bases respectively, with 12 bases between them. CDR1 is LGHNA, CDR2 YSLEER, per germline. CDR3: CASSQEPGSLGYTF. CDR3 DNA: TGCGCCAGCAGCCAAGAACCAGGGTCTCTTGGCTACACCTTC.

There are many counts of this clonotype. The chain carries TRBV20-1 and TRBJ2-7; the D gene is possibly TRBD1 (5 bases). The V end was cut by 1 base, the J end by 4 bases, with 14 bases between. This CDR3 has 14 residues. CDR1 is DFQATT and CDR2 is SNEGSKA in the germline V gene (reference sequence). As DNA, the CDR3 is TGCAGTGCTAGAGTGGGCCAGGGTGCGTACGAGCAGTACTTC. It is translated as CSARVGQGAYEQYF.

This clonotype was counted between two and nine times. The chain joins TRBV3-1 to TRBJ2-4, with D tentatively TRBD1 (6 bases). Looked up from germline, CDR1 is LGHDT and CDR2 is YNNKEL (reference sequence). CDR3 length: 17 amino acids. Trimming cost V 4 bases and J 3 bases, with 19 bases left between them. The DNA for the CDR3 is TGTGCCAGCAGCCGATCGGAGTTTCGGACAGTCAAAAACATTCAGTACTTC. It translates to CASSRSEFRTVKNIQYF.